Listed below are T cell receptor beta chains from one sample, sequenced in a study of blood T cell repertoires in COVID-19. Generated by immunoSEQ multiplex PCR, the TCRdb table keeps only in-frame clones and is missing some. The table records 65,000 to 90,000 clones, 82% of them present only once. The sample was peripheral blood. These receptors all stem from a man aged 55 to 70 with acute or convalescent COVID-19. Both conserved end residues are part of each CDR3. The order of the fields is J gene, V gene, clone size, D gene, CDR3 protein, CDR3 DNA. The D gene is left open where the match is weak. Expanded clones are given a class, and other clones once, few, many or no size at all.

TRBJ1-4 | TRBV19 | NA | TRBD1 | CASSIGQGDREKLFF | TGTGCCAGTAGTATCGGACAGGGGGATCGTGAAAAACTGTTTTTT
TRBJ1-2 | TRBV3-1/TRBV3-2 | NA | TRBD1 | CASSAHTGQPDYGYTF | TGTGCCAGCAGCGCTCATACGGGACAGCCAGACTATGGCTACACCTTC
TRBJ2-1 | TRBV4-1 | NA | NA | CASSQDIGSYNEQFF | TGCGCCAGCAGCCAAGATATCGGCTCCTACAATGAGCAGTTCTTC
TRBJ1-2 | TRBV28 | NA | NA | CASSLLSVNYGYTF | TGTGCCAGCAGTTTATTGTCGGTAAACTATGGCTACACCTTC
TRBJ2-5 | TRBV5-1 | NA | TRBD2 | CASSLAVGGSHQETQYF | TGCGCCAGCAGCTTGGCCGTCGGGGGGAGTCACCAAGAGACCCAGTACTTC
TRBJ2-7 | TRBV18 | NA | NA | CASSLQQGLDEQYF | TGTGCCAGCTCACTTCAGCAGGGGCTGGACGAGCAGTACTTC
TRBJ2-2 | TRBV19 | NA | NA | CASTPTGRTGELFF | TGTGCCAGTACCCCGACAGGGAGGACCGGGGAGCTGTTTTTT
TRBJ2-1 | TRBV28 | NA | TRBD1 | CASSPRGQGRVNEQFF | TGTGCCAGCAGTCCCCGGGGACAGGGGAGGGTGAATGAGCAGTTCTTC
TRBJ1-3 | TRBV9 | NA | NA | CASSSQSRPSSGNTIYF | TGTGCCAGCTCATCACAGTCACGCCCGAGCTCTGGAAACACCATATATTTT
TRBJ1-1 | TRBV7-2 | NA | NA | CASSLDMNTEAFF | TGTGCCAGCAGCCTTGACATGAACACTGAAGCTTTCTTT
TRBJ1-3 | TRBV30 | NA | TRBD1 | CAWSRDRGGNTIYF | TGTGCCTGGAGTCGGGACAGGGGAGGAAACACCATATATTTT
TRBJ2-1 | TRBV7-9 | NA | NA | CASSSQKGRYNEQFF | TGTGCCAGCAGCTCCCAAAAGGGGCGGTACAATGAGCAGTTCTTC
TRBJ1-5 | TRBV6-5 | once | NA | CASSKPGGNQPQHF | TGTGCCAGCAGTAAGCCAGGGGGCAATCAGCCCCAGCATTTT
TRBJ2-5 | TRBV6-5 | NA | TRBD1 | CASSKRTGGETQYF | TGTGCCAGCTCTAAAAGGACAGGGGGAGAGACCCAGTACTTC
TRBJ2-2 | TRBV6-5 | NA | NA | CASSWAGTNTGELFF | TGTGCCAGCAGTTGGGCAGGGACGAACACCGGGGAGCTGTTTTTT
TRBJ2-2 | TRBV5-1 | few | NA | CASKTLSAGELFF | TGCGCCAGCAAAACCCTTTCAGCCGGGGAGCTGTTTTTT
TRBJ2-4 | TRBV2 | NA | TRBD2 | CASSPRSGEGKNIQYF | TGTGCCAGCAGTCCAAGGAGCGGGGAGGGCAAAAACATTCAGTACTTC
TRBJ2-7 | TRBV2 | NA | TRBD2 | CASIVLAGASEQYF | TGTGCCAGCATTGTGCTAGCGGGAGCCTCCGAGCAGTACTTC